Below are 23 T cell receptor beta chains sequenced from a single sample in a study of T cell responses to AZD1222 COVID-19 vaccine. Using immunoSEQ multiplex PCR, the repertoire was profiled, and TCRdb retains in-frame clones only, with some absent. The data contain under 200,000 clones, around nine tenths of them singletons. The sequencing here drew on peripheral blood, taken on day 0 of AZD1222 vaccination. The receptors stem from an adult in good health.

The V call is TRBV4-3, the J call TRBJ1-2, with TRBD1 matching over 9 bases. V shed 4 bases and J 8 bases; nucleotides not matched to a gene: 8. The CDR3 is 14 residues long. From germline, CDR1 is LGHNA and CDR2 YSLEER. The CDR3 DNA reads as TGCGCCAGCAGCCCTGGACAGGGGAGAGGCGGCTACACCTTC. It specifies CASSPGQGRGGYTF.

V usage is TRBV14 and J usage is TRBJ1-1; unclear D gene. CDR1 SGHDN and CDR2 FVKESK come from the germline V gene. This CDR3 comprises 15 residues. Trimming took 7 bases from V and 0 from J, leaving 15 bases between them. CDR3 sequence reads: CASKSKYGMNTEAFF. In DNA, the CDR3 is TGTGCCAGCAAGTCTAAATACGGCATGAACACTGAAGCTTTCTTT. The full variable domain, with the rest looked up from reference TRBV14 and TRBJ1-1, is EAGVTQFPSHSVIEKGQTVTLRCDPISGHDNLYWYRRVMGKEIKFLLHFVKESKQDESGMPNNRFLAERTGGTYSTLKVQPAELEDSGVYFCASKSKYGMNTEAFFGQGTRLTVV.

The chain recombines TRBV5-1 with TRBJ2-1; no firm D call. V gave up 0 bases and J gave up 9 bases, with 7 bases separating them. Germline-derived CDR1 and CDR2 are SGHRS and YFSETQ. This CDR3 spans 12 amino acids. The CDR3 loop is CASSLEGIEQFF. The CDR3 DNA reads TGCGCCAGCAGCTTGGAAGGGATTGAGCAGTTCTTC.

The chain couples TRBV30 to TRBJ1-5, with D possibly TRBD1 on 5 matching bases. Per germline, CDR1 GTSNPN and CDR2 SVGIG (reference sequence). V lost 2 bases to trimming and J lost 7 bases, with 18 bases between them. The CDR3 has 15 residues. CDR3 sequence (DNA): TGTGCCTGGAGTCCTCCGGATCAGGGAGGCCAGCCCCAGCATTTT. Translated, it gives CAWSPPDQGGQPQHF.

The CDR3 here is CASSSRTENTEAFF. In nucleotides, the CDR3 is TGTGCCAGCAGCAGCCGAACGGAGAACACTGAAGCTTTCTTT. The chain links TRBV5-4 to TRBJ1-1; no clear D gene. The CDR3 runs to 14 residues. The germline V and J ends were trimmed by 4 bases and 1 base, with 11 bases remaining between them. Germline-derived CDR1 and CDR2 are SGHNT and YYREEE (reference sequence).

The chain uses TRBV24-1 and TRBJ2-3; maybe TRBD2 (6 bases). V shed 4 bases and J shed 2 bases, with 18 bases lying between them. CDR1 is KGHDR and CDR2 is SFDVKD in the germline V gene. The CDR3 loop spans 17 amino acids. DNA of the CDR3: TGTGCCACCAGTGAAGGAGGGCTAGCAGACTCCACAGATACGCAGTATTTT. Its translation is CATSEGGLADSTDTQYF.

The chain joins TRBV30 to TRBJ1-2; D not resolved. Germline loops: CDR1 GTSNPN, CDR2 SVGIG (reference sequence). This CDR3 comprises 14 residues. Trimming took off 5 bases at V and 0 bases at J, with 13 bases between the two ends. This CDR3 reads CAWHREGANYGYTF. DNA for the CDR3: TGTGCCTGGCACCGAGAGGGAGCTAACTATGGCTACACCTTC.

This clone was seen a handful of times. V and J are TRBV3-1 (or the pseudogene TRBV3-2) and TRBJ2-7; no reliable D call. The V end was cut by 1 base, the J end by 5 bases, with 6 bases between. The CDR3 totals 12 residues. Germline CDR1 is LGHDT and CDR2 is YNNKEL (reference sequence). The CDR3 DNA reads as TGTGCCAGCAGCCAAGTGGAGAACGAGCAGTACTTC. This translates into CASSQVENEQYF.

The rearrangement joins TRBV2 to TRBJ1-4; 7 bases agree with TRBD1. J lost 0 bases, V lost 6 bases, and 16 bases had no gene match. The CDR3 is made up of 19 amino acids. CDR1 SNHLY and CDR2 FYNNEI come from the germline V gene. For the CDR3, the DNA is TGTGCCAGCAGCCAACGGCGGGACAGCCTTCACACAACTAATGAAAAACTGTTTTTT. Translation: CASSQRRDSLHTTNEKLFF.

The chain recombines TRBV4-3 with TRBJ1-4; D gene unclear. The CDR3 extends over 13 amino acids. Trimming took 5 bases from V and 8 from J, leaving 12 bases between them. Germline V gene lookup returns CDR1 LGHNA and CDR2 YSLEER. The CDR3 loop reads CASSLNLGEKLFF. The CDR3 DNA reads as TGCGCCAGCAGCTTAAATCTTGGGGAAAAACTGTTTTTT.

CDR3 region: CASRSQQGNIQYF. The CDR3 DNA sequence: TGTGCCAGCAGGTCCCAACAGGGAAACATTCAGTACTTC. The rearrangement uses TRBV2 and TRBJ2-4, with D perhaps matching TRBD1 (6 bases). V was cut by 6 bases and J by 6 bases, with 12 bases left in between. Germline V gives CDR1 SNHLY, CDR2 FYNNEI. The CDR3 has 13 residues.

This clone was found once. The chain is built from TRBV6-6 and TRBJ1-4, with 7 bases matching TRBD1. CDR1 and CDR2 from the germline V gene are MNHNY and SVGAGI (reference sequence). Losses at the gene ends were 6 bases for V and 4 bases for J; bases not matched to a gene: 5. This CDR3 comprises 14 residues. This chain's CDR3 is CASRDRKNNEKLFF. The CDR3 DNA reads TGTGCCAGCAGGGACAGGAAAAATAATGAAAAACTGTTTTTT.

V gene TRBV5-1 combines with J gene TRBJ2-1, with 12 bases matching TRBD2. The CDR3 sequence is 22 residues long. Germline V lookup: CDR1 SGHRS, CDR2 YFSETQ. V gave up 2 bases and J gave up 4 bases; unmatched junction bases: 22. The CDR3, as DNA: TGCGCCAGCAGCTTCCCCTCTATATCGACTAGCGGGAGAACTTTAGGGTACAATGAGCAGTTCTTC. This sequence encodes CASSFPSISTSGRTLGYNEQFF.

The genes are TRBV14 and TRBJ1-6; D is ambiguous. The CDR3 length is 16 residues. Trimming stripped 0 bases from V and 9 bases from J, with 15 bases between. Germline V gene sequence: CDR1 SGHDN, CDR2 FVKESK. Here the CDR3 reads CASSQDLGNSGSPLHF. The CDR3 DNA reads as TGTGCCAGCAGCCAAGATCTAGGCAATAGTGGTTCACCCCTCCACTTT.

The chain is built from TRBV5-1 and TRBJ1-1; maybe TRBD1 (6 bases). The CDR3 has 15 residues. Trimming stripped 4 bases from V and 0 bases from J, with 13 bases between. The germline V gene encodes CDR1 SGHRS and CDR2 YFSETQ. CDR3 DNA sequence: TGCGCCAGCAGCCTCAGGACAGACATGAACACTGAAGCTTTCTTT. This sequence encodes CASSLRTDMNTEAFF.

The DNA of the CDR3 is TGTGCCAGCAAACGTGACGGGACTAACACTGAAGCTTTCTTT. Its translation is CASKRDGTNTEAFF. The rearrangement uses TRBV7-8 and TRBJ1-1, with D perhaps matching TRBD1 (5 bases). The CDR3 length is 14 residues. Germline lookup yields CDR1 SGHVS and CDR2 FQNEAQ. Deletions cut 7 bases from V and 2 bases from J, with 14 bases between.

V and J are TRBV27 and TRBJ1-2; 10 bases are shared with TRBD1. Losses at the gene ends were 1 base for V and 0 bases for J; bases not matched to a gene: 2. Germline V gene lookup returns CDR1 MNHEY and CDR2 SMNVEV (reference sequence). This CDR3 has 16 residues. The CDR3 is CASSLLGQGPNYGYTF. The CDR3 bases are TGTGCCAGCAGTTTATTGGGACAGGGGCCTAACTATGGCTACACCTTC.

The V gene is TRBV19, the J gene TRBJ1-1; no reliable D call. CDR3 length: 10 amino acids. V was pared by 7 bases and J by 5 bases, with 5 bases between. Looked up from germline, CDR1 is LNHDA and CDR2 is SQIVND (reference sequence). DNA for the CDR3: TGTGCCAGTACCGGGACTGAAGCTTTCTTT. It is translated as CASTGTEAFF.

This clone appeared once. The rearrangement links TRBV2 to TRBJ1-6; D may be TRBD1 (5 bases). V lost 3 bases to trimming and J lost 8 bases, with 14 bases between them. The germline V gene encodes CDR1 SNHLY and CDR2 FYNNEI. The length of the CDR3 is 15 residues. The CDR3 is CASSDARGSYSPLHF. CDR3 nucleotides: TGTGCCAGCAGTGATGCCCGGGGGAGCTATTCACCCCTCCACTTT.

The V gene is TRBV6-5, the J gene TRBJ1-5, with 11 bases lining up with TRBD1. The CDR3 sequence is 15 residues long. The ends lost 6 bases at V and 5 bases at J; junction bases unmatched: 6. Germline CDR1 MNHEY, CDR2 SVGAGI. CDR3 amino acids: CASSLGQGVYQPQHF. The DNA of the CDR3 is TGTGCCAGCAGCCTGGGACAGGGGGTCTATCAGCCCCAGCATTTT.

The V and J genes are TRBV30 and TRBJ1-4; D is perhaps TRBD1 (5 bases). The ends were cut back, 0 bases at V and 8 bases at J, with 7 bases in the middle. CDR3 length: 12 residues. Germline CDR1 is GTSNPN and CDR2 is SVGIG (reference sequence). The CDR3 nucleotides are TGTGCCTGGAGTGTTACAGGAGAAAAACTGTTTTTT. Protein product: CAWSVTGEKLFF. Filled out from reference TRBV30 and TRBJ1-4, the complete variable domain reads SQTIHQWPATLVQPVGSPLSLECTVEGTSNPNLYWYRQAAGRGLQLLFYSVGIGQISSEVPQNLSASRPQDRQFILSSKKLLLSDSGFYLCAWSVTGEKLFFGSGTQLSVL.

The chain uses TRBV6-6 and TRBJ1-5; 7 bases are shared with TRBD1. The germline V gene has CDR1 MNHNY and CDR2 SVGAGI (reference sequence). The CDR3 extends over 14 amino acids. Trimming removed 4 bases from V and 3 bases from J; junction bases left unmatched: 3. In DNA, the CDR3 is TGTGCCAGCAGTTCCGGACAGGTCAATCAGCCCCAGCATTTT. As protein: CASSSGQVNQPQHF.

The count of this clone is one. V gene TRBV2 combines with J gene TRBJ1-2; 8 bases match TRBD1. Germline CDR1 SNHLY, CDR2 FYNNEI. The CDR3 loop spans 14 amino acids. With V trimmed by 7 bases and J by 7 bases, 11 bases remained unmatched. CDR3 protein: CASITWTGNGGYTF. The DNA for the CDR3 is TGTGCCAGCATTACCTGGACAGGGAATGGTGGCTACACCTTC.